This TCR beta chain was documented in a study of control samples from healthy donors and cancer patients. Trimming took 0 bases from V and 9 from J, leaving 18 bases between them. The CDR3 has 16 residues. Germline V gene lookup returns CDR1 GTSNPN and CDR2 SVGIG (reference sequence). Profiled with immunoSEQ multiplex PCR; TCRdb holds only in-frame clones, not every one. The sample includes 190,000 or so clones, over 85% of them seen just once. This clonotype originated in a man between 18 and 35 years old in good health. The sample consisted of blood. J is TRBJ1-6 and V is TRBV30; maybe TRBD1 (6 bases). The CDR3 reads CAWSVLRGGPGSPLHF. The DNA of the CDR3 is TGTGCCTGGAGTGTACTAAGGGGGGGACCTGGTTCACCCCTCCACTTT. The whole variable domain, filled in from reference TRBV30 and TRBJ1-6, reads SQTIHQWPATLVQPVGSPLSLECTVEGTSNPNLYWYRQAAGRGLQLLFYSVGIGQISSEVPQNLSASRPQDRQFILSSKKLLLSDSGFYLCAWSVLRGGPGSPLHFGNGTRLTVT.